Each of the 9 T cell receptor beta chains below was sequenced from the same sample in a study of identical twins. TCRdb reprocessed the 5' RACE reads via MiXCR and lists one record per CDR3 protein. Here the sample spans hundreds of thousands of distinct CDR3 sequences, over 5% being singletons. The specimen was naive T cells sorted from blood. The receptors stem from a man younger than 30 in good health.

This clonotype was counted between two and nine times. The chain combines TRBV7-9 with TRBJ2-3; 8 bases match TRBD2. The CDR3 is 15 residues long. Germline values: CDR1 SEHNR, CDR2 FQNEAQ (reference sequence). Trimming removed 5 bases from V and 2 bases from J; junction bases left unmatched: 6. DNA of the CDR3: TGTGCCAGCAGCCCTGGGACTAGTCACACAGATACGCAGTATTTT. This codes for CASSPGTSHTDTQYF.

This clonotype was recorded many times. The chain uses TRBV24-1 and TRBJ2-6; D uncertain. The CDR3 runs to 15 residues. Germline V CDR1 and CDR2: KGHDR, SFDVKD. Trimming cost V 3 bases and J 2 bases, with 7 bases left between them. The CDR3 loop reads CATSDGSAGANVLTF. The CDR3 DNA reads TGTGCCACCAGTGATGGATCCGCTGGGGCCAACGTCCTGACTTTC.

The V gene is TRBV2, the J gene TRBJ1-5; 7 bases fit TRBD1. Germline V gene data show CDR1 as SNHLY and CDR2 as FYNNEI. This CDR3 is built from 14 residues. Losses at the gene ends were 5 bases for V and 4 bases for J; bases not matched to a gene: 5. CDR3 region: CASSPTGVNQPQHF. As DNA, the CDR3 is TGTGCCAGCAGTCCAACAGGGGTAAATCAGCCCCAGCATTTT.

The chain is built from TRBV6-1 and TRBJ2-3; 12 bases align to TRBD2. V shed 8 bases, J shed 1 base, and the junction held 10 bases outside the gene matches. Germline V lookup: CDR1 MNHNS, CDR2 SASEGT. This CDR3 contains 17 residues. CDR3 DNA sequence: TGTGCCAGCCTGTTCCGGACTAGCGGGATCGGCACAGATACGCAGTATTTT. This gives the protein CASLFRTSGIGTDTQYF.

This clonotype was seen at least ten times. The CDR3 protein is CSGGGNEQFF. CDR3 nucleotides: TGCAGCGGCGGGGGGAATGAGCAGTTCTTC. The genes are TRBV29-1 and TRBJ2-1, with 8 bases matching TRBD2. The J segment lost 7 bases and the V segment lost 7 bases, leaving 0 bases of the junction unmatched. Looked up from germline, CDR1 is SQVTM and CDR2 is ANQGSEA. This CDR3 region has 10 residues.

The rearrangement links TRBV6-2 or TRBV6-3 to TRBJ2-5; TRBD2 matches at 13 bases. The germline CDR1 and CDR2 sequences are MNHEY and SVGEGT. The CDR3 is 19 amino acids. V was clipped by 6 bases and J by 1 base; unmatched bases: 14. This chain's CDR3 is CASRTRPGTSGKIQETQYF. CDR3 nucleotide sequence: TGTGCCAGCAGAACCCGACCCGGGACTAGCGGGAAGATCCAAGAGACCCAGTACTTC.

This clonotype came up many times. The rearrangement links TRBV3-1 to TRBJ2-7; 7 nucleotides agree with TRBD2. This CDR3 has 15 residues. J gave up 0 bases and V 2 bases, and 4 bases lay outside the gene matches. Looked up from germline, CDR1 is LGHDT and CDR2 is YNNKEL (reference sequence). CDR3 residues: CASSQTAGSSYEQYV. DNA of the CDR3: TGTGCCAGCAGCCAAACAGCGGGGAGCTCCTACGAGCAGTACGTC.

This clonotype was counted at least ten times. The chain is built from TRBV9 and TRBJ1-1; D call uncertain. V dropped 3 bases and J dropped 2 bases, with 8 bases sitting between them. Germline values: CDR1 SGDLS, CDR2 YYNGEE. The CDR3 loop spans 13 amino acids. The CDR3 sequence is CASSGELNTEAFF. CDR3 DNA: TGTGCCAGCAGCGGCGAACTCAACACTGAAGCTTTCTTT.

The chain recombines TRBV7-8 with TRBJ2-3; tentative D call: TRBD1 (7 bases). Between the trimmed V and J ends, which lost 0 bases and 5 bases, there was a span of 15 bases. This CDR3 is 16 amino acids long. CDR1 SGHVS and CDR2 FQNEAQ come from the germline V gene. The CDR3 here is CASSLAGAGGKDTQYF. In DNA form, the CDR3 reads TGTGCCAGCAGCTTAGCCGGGGCAGGGGGGAAAGATACGCAGTATTTT.